What follows are 32 T cell receptor beta chains derived from one specimen sequenced in a study of shared clonotypes between healthy human individuals (TCRdb year 2020). The protocol used for the library was the immunoSEQ multiplex PCR assay. TCRdb took over this immuneACCESS table, retaining in-frame rearrangements with V and J assigned. Such tables are incomplete; in checked studies, under half of the missing clones stem from an unresolved V gene, and the remainder is unexplained. Across this sample there are over 2 million clones, with about 90% seen only once. 0.37% of the sample comes from the top ten. Sequenced sample: naive CD4+ T cells from PBMCs. This specimen's cell subset or site label, per the study, means: CD45RA+ positively selected. The origin of the receptors is a man between 18 and 29 years old in good health. Some clones in this sample may be carry-over from other donors' samples.

About this clone itself: Distinct nucleotide sequences in the sample also encode this CDR3. The chain carries TRBV5-8 and TRBJ2-3; D remains unclear. Germline assignment: CDR1 SGHTS and CDR2 YDEGEE. Trimming left V 0 bases short and J 6 bases short, with 5 bases between. The CDR3 contains 12 residues. CDR3 sequence: CASSLVGDTQYF. CDR3 DNA sequence: TGTGCCAGCAGCTTGGTTGGGGATACGCAGTATTTT.

The CDR3 coding sequence is TGTGCCAGCAGTTCCACTAGCGGGTTCACAGATACGCAGTATTTT. Amino acid sequence: CASSSTSGFTDTQYF. The chain recombines TRBV28 with TRBJ2-3; TRBD2 aligns across 9 bases. J gave up 2 bases and V 4 bases, and 4 bases lay outside the gene matches. The germline CDR1 and CDR2 sequences are MDHEN and SYDVKM. CDR3 size: 15 residues.

The chain is built from TRBV19 and TRBJ1-2; unclear D gene. V was trimmed by 3 bases and J by 4 bases, leaving 9 bases between them. This CDR3 spans 13 amino acids. Germline CDR1 LNHDA, CDR2 SQIVND (reference sequence). CDR3 in amino acids: CASSIQEGYGYTF. CDR3 DNA sequence: TGTGCCAGTAGTATCCAGGAGGGCTATGGCTACACCTTC.

This sequence joins TRBV29-1 and TRBJ2-5; TRBD1 is a possible D gene (5 bases). The ends were cut back, 4 bases at V and 3 bases at J, with 9 bases in the middle. Germline V gives CDR1 SQVTM, CDR2 ANQGSEA. This CDR3 spans 12 amino acids. The CDR3 here is CSVVGREETQYF. The CDR3 DNA follows: TGCAGCGTTGTGGGCAGGGAAGAGACCCAGTACTTC.

This sequence joins TRBV4-1 and TRBJ2-7, with D perhaps given as TRBD1 or TRBD2 (6 bases each). With 0 bases removed from V and 7 bases from J, the gap between germline ends came to 19 bases. Germline V gives CDR1 MGHRA, CDR2 YSYEKL. CDR3 length: 16 residues. The CDR3 DNA follows: TGCGCCAGCAGCCAAGATTTCCGGGGGACACTACGAGAGCAGTACTTC. Encoded protein: CASSQDFRGTLREQYF.

J is TRBJ2-1 and V is TRBV5-1; 7 bases line up with TRBD1. V lost 4 bases and J lost 5; bases outside the gene matches: 12. The CDR3 covers 16 residues. CDR1 is SGHRS, CDR2 YFSETQ, per germline. The CDR3 spells CASSIRTGAPDNEQFF. The CDR3 DNA is TGCGCCAGCAGCATCAGGACAGGCGCCCCAGACAATGAGCAGTTCTTC.

This rearrangement joins TRBV12-5 to TRBJ1-2; D is unclear. This CDR3 comprises 13 residues. Germline lookup yields CDR1 LGHNT and CDR2 FRNRAP. V lost 4 bases and J lost 4, with 10 bases in between. The CDR3 DNA reads TGTGCTAGTGGTTCCGAGGGTACCTATGGCTACACCTTC. Encoded protein: CASGSEGTYGYTF.

The count of this clone is one. The V and J genes are TRBV5-1 and TRBJ2-7; 9 positions agree with TRBD1. Germline V gene lookup returns CDR1 SGHRS and CDR2 YFSETQ. There are 15 residues in the CDR3. J was trimmed by 3 bases and V by 4 bases; bases with no gene match: 8. The CDR3 protein is CASSARDRGDYEQYF. DNA of the CDR3: TGCGCCAGCAGCGCCCGAGACAGGGGGGACTACGAGCAGTACTTC.

CDR3 nucleotides: TGTGCCAGCAGCAGGACAGGGGCTTCGAACACCGGGGAGCTGTTTTTT. Translation gives CASSRTGASNTGELFF. V usage is TRBV7-3 and J usage is TRBJ2-2; 9 nucleotides agree with TRBD1. The ends lost 5 bases at V and 0 bases at J; junction bases unmatched: 4. This CDR3 is 16 amino acids long. Germline V gene sequence: CDR1 SGHTA, CDR2 FQGTGA. Together with reference TRBV7-3 and TRBJ2-2, the CDR3 gives the full variable domain: GAGVSQTPSNKVTEKGKYVELRCDPISGHTALYWYRQSLGQGPEFLIYFQGTGAADDSGLPNDRFFAVRPEGSVSTLKIQRTERGDSAVYLCASSRTGASNTGELFFGEGSRLTVL.

The chain recombines TRBV9 with TRBJ1-3, with 7 bases that match TRBD1. Germline loops: CDR1 SGDLS, CDR2 YYNGEE. Trimming cost V 5 bases and J 0 bases; bases outside gene matches: 5. CDR3 length: 15 amino acids. The CDR3 region has the DNA TGTGCCAGCAGAGGACAGGCCCGCTCTGGAAACACCATATATTTT. Amino acid sequence: CASRGQARSGNTIYF.

This chain joins TRBV5-1 and TRBJ1-3; D is ambiguous. V lost 0 bases and J 0 bases, leaving 16 bases between the germline ends. CDR3 length equals 18 residues. The V gene's germline CDR1 is SGHRS and CDR2 YFSETQ. The CDR3 nucleotides read TGCGCCAGCAGCTTGGGCGGAGGGCAATTCTCCTCTGGAAACACCATATATTTT. It translates to CASSLGGGQFSSGNTIYF.

The chain uses TRBV6-4 and TRBJ2-7, with 9 bases identical to TRBD2. Germline loops: CDR1 MRHNA, CDR2 SNTAGT. Trimming took 6 bases from V and 1 from J; bases not matched to a gene: 7. The CDR3 totals 15 residues. The CDR3: CASRREAGGSYEQYF. In nucleotides, the CDR3 is TGTGCCAGCAGGAGGGAAGCGGGAGGATCCTACGAGCAGTACTTC.

This chain connects TRBV7-2 to TRBJ2-2; 7 bases align to TRBD2. The CDR3 totals 15 residues. J lost 10 bases, V lost 5 bases, and 13 bases had no gene match. Germline lookup yields CDR1 SGHTA and CDR2 FQGNSA. The CDR3 DNA reads as TGTGCCAGCAGCCTCTTCGGCGGGAGAAAGTCGGAGCTGTTTTTT. Protein product: CASSLFGGRKSELFF.

This clone came up once. The chain joins TRBV6-5 to TRBJ1-2, with 8 bases aligning to TRBD1. The CDR3 extends over 13 amino acids. Germline values: CDR1 MNHEY, CDR2 SVGAGI. Trimming removed 4 bases from V and 9 bases from J; junction bases left unmatched: 7. This CDR3 reads CASSSTRQGSYTF. The CDR3 DNA reads as TGTGCCAGCAGTTCCACCCGACAGGGGAGCTACACCTTC.

The rearrangement uses TRBV27 and TRBJ2-7, with D maybe TRBD2 (6 bases). The CDR3 length is 15 residues. The germline V and J ends were trimmed by 0 bases and 5 bases, with 14 bases remaining between them. Germline loops: CDR1 MNHEY, CDR2 SMNVEV (reference sequence). The CDR3: CASSLSSQGGHEQYF. The DNA of the CDR3 is TGTGCCAGCAGTTTATCTTCGCAGGGAGGCCACGAGCAGTACTTC.

This chain uses TRBV2 with TRBJ2-1; perhaps TRBD1 as D (5 bases). This CDR3 has 13 amino acids. The germline V and J ends were trimmed by 5 bases and 12 bases, with 17 bases remaining between them. Germline V gene sequence: CDR1 SNHLY, CDR2 FYNNEI. The DNA for the CDR3 is TGTGCCAGCAGTCTACTTGATTCAAGGGGGCAGTTCTTC. Residues: CASSLLDSRGQFF.

The J gene is TRBJ1-5, the V gene TRBV18; no reliable D call. Germline V lookup: CDR1 KGHSH, CDR2 LQKENI. The CDR3 totals 15 residues. Trimming took 2 bases from V and 6 from J, leaving 14 bases between them. CDR3 region: CASSPAVAGRQPQHF. DNA of the CDR3: TGTGCCAGCTCACCAGCTGTCGCAGGTCGTCAGCCCCAGCATTTT.

This clone has a single count. The rearrangement links TRBV6-6 to TRBJ2-1; 7 bases are a match to TRBD2. V gave up 8 bases and J gave up 9 bases; unmatched junction bases: 10. Germline V gene data show CDR1 as MNHNY and CDR2 as SVGAGI (reference sequence). The CDR3 length is 13 residues. The CDR3 bases are TGTGCCAGCCTTCCGGGGAGGGTGGGTGAGCAGTTCTTC. Translation gives CASLPGRVGEQFF.

The chain uses TRBV5-6 and TRBJ2-7; TRBD2 is a possible D gene (6 bases). The CDR3 is 14 amino acids. With 3 bases removed from V and 3 bases from J, the gap between germline ends came to 13 bases. CDR1 is SGHDT and CDR2 is YYEEEE in the germline V gene. In DNA form, the CDR3 reads TGTGCCAGCAGCTCGCCCGGGACTTACTACGAGCAGTACTTC. Its translation is CASSSPGTYYEQYF.

The CDR3 DNA reads as TGTGCCAGCGGCCTGAAACGGACAACTAATGAAAAACTGTTTTTT. Protein sequence: CASGLKRTTNEKLFF. The gene calls are TRBV19 and TRBJ1-4; D call uncertain. The CDR3 sequence is 15 residues long. The germline V gene has CDR1 LNHDA and CDR2 SQIVND (reference sequence). Trimming took off 9 bases at V and 0 bases at J, with 14 bases between the two ends.

V gene TRBV2 combines with J gene TRBJ1-1; possible D gene TRBD1, 5 bases. The V and J ends lost 8 bases and 11 bases respectively, with 18 bases between them. Germline V gene lookup returns CDR1 SNHLY and CDR2 FYNNEI. The CDR3 spans 12 residues. The CDR3 DNA reads TGTGCCAGCTTTACGGCGCCTGGGGGGGCTTTCTTT. Its protein is CASFTAPGGAFF. The full variable domain, rest sourced from reference TRBV2 and TRBJ1-1, is EPEVTQTPSHQVTQMGQEVILRCVPISNHLYFYWYRQILGQKVEFLVSFYNNEISEKSEIFDDQFSVERPDGSNFTLKIRSTKLEDSAMYFCASFTAPGGAFFGQGTRLTVV.

The gene calls are TRBV30 and TRBJ2-7; the D is unclear. The CDR3 spans 10 residues. Germline loops: CDR1 GTSNPN, CDR2 SVGIG (reference sequence). Trimming stripped 7 bases from V and 1 base from J, with 5 bases between. The CDR3 sequence: CASPSYEQYF. For the CDR3, the DNA is TGTGCCTCCCCTTCCTACGAGCAGTACTTC.

On this clone itself: The sample contains more than one DNA sequence encoding this CDR3. The V gene is TRBV29-1, the J gene TRBJ1-1; tentatively, D is TRBD1 (5 bases). Trimming pared 3 bases from V and 0 bases from J, leaving 8 bases between. This CDR3 has 13 amino acids. Germline V gene lookup returns CDR1 SQVTM and CDR2 ANQGSEA. The CDR3 sequence is CSVDRVLNTEAFF. In nucleotides, the CDR3 is TGCAGCGTTGACAGGGTCCTGAACACTGAAGCTTTCTTT.

The V gene is TRBV28, the J gene TRBJ1-2; D is unclear. Germline assignment: CDR1 MDHEN and CDR2 SYDVKM. Trimming removed 3 bases from V and 6 bases from J, with 14 bases in between. The CDR3 length is 14 residues. The CDR3 nucleotides are TGTGCCAGCAGTTTTGGGGTTCTGAGCGATGGCTACACCTTC. Translating gives CASSFGVLSDGYTF.

As to this clone: At the DNA level, this CDR3 is encoded by other sequences in the same sample as well. This chain connects TRBV5-6 to TRBJ2-7; D remains unclear. The CDR3 runs to 11 residues. The V gene's germline CDR1 is SGHDT and CDR2 YYEEEE. V gave up 2 bases and J gave up 3 bases, with 3 bases separating them. The CDR3 loop reads CASSFFYEQYF. The CDR3, as DNA: TGTGCCAGCAGCTTCTTCTACGAGCAGTACTTC. Supplemented by reference TRBV5-6 and TRBJ2-7, the full variable domain reads DAGVTQSPTHLIKTRGQQVTLRCSPKSGHDTVSWYQQALGQGPQFIFQYYEEEERQRGNFPDRFSGHQFPNYSSELNVNALLLGDSALYLCASSFFYEQYFGPGTRLTVT.

The V and J genes are TRBV6-1 and TRBJ1-4; 8 bases match TRBD1. CDR3 length: 14 residues. V trimming: 4 bases; J trimming: 12 bases; junction bases outside the gene matches: 10. Germline loops: CDR1 MNHNS, CDR2 SASEGT. DNA of the CDR3: TGTGCCAGCAGTGCCTCCCGGGACAGGAGTGAACTGTTTTTT. Its protein product is CASSASRDRSELFF.

The count of this clone is one. CDR3 in amino acids: CASSLGVAYEQYF. In nucleotides, the CDR3 is TGTGCCAGCAGCCTGGGCGTCGCCTACGAGCAGTACTTC. The V gene is TRBV7-2, the J gene TRBJ2-7; D gene ambiguous. Germline V gene data show CDR1 as SGHTA and CDR2 as FQGNSA. The V end was cut by 5 bases, the J end by 2 bases, with 10 bases between. The CDR3 extends over 13 amino acids.

The rearrangement joins TRBV7-9 to TRBJ2-1, with 7 nucleotides matching TRBD1. V gave up 3 bases and J gave up 3 bases; unmatched junction bases: 5. This CDR3 has 15 amino acids. Germline loops: CDR1 SEHNR, CDR2 FQNEAQ (reference sequence). The CDR3 sequence is CASSFPGQHYNEQFF. The CDR3 nucleotides are TGTGCCAGCAGCTTCCCGGGACAGCACTACAATGAGCAGTTCTTC.

The chain uses TRBV7-3 and TRBJ2-3; D is unclear. The CDR3 has 14 amino acids. Per the germline V gene, CDR1 is SGHTA and CDR2 is FQGTGA. Trimming pared 3 bases from V and 2 bases from J, leaving 9 bases between. The CDR3 loop reads CASSFRLSTDTQYF. The CDR3 region has the DNA TGTGCCAGCAGCTTTAGACTTTCCACAGATACGCAGTATTTT.

This rearrangement joins TRBV27 to TRBJ2-3; no reliable D call. This CDR3 spans 12 amino acids. With 3 bases removed from V and 6 bases from J, the gap between germline ends came to 7 bases. The V gene's germline CDR1 is MNHEY and CDR2 SMNVEV (reference sequence). The CDR3 loop is CASSFVSDTQYF. CDR3 DNA sequence: TGTGCCAGCAGTTTTGTATCCGATACGCAGTATTTT.

J is TRBJ1-1 and V is TRBV5-1; D is ambiguous. Trimming cost V 3 bases and J 2 bases, with 11 bases left between them. Per the germline V gene, CDR1 is SGHRS and CDR2 is YFSETQ. This CDR3 is built from 14 residues. CDR3 in DNA: TGCGCCAGCAGCTCACAACCGGTTAACACTGAAGCTTTCTTT. It encodes CASSSQPVNTEAFF.

This sequence joins TRBV6-6 and TRBJ2-7, with TRBD2 identical over 7 bases. The length of the CDR3 is 15 residues. From germline, CDR1 is MNHNY and CDR2 SVGAGI (reference sequence). V lost 2 bases, J lost 2 bases, and 6 bases stayed unmatched. The DNA for the CDR3 is TGTGCCAGCAGTTACGACGTACTAGCGCCCTACGAGCAGTACTTC. It encodes CASSYDVLAPYEQYF.